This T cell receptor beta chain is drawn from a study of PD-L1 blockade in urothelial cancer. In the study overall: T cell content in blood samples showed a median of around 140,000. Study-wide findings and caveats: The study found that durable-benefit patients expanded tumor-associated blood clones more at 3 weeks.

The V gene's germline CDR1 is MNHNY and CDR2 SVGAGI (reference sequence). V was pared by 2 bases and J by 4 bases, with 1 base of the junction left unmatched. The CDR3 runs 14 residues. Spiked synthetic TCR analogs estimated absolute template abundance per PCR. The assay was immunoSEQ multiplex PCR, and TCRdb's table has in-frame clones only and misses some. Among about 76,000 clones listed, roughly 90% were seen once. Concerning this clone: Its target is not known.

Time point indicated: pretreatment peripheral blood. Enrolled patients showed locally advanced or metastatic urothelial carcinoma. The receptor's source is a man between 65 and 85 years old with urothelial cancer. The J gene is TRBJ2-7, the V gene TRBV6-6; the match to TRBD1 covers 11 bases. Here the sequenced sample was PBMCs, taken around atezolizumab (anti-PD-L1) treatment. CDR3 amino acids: CASSYGQGAYEQYF. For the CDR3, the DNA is TGTGCCAGCAGTTACGGACAGGGGGCTTACGAGCAGTACTTC.